One sample yielded the 29 T cell receptor beta chains listed below, sequenced in a study of T-cell reconstitution after alpha-beta-depleted transplantation in children. Unique molecular identifiers featured in how the TCRbeta library was prepared. TCRdb independently ran MiXCR on the PCR reads; one entry per CDR3 protein. The sample has about 410,000 distinct CDR3 sequences, around 20% seen once. The sample consisted of PBMCs from the stem cell graft donor, taken from the stem cell graft. Source of these receptors: a human donor who donated a stem cell graft to a child with acute myeloid leukemia.

The chain is built from TRBV7-2 and TRBJ2-1, with no clear D. Trimming cost V 3 bases and J 9 bases, with 6 bases left between them. From germline, CDR1 is SGHTA and CDR2 FQGNSA. This CDR3 is 11 amino acids long. The CDR3 DNA follows: TGTGCCAGCAGCTTGTCCGCTGAGCAGTTCTTC. This gives the protein CASSLSAEQFF.

This chain uses TRBV5-1 with TRBJ2-1; 9 bases map to TRBD2. The CDR3 contains 17 residues. The germline V gene has CDR1 SGHRS and CDR2 YFSETQ. The V segment lost 4 bases and the J segment 1 base; nucleotides outside the gene matches: 9. The CDR3, as DNA: TGCGCCAGCAGCCTAATACGGAGCGGGGGGTCCTACAATGAGCAGTTCTTC. It codes for CASSLIRSGGSYNEQFF.

This clonotype appeared a few times. The chain is built from TRBV29-1 and TRBJ2-7; D is uncertain. Germline values: CDR1 SQVTM, CDR2 ANQGSEA. Trimming cost V 1 base and J 0 bases, with 7 bases left between them. This CDR3 spans 13 amino acids. CDR3 loop: CSVEGVDSYEQYF. CDR3 coding DNA: TGCAGCGTTGAAGGGGTGGACTCCTACGAGCAGTACTTC.

This sequence joins TRBV4-2 and TRBJ2-2; a weak D match, TRBD1 (5 bases). V gave up 0 bases and J gave up 0 bases, with 11 bases separating them. Germline loops: CDR1 LGHNA, CDR2 YNFKEQ. The CDR3 covers 17 residues. CDR3 amino acids: CASSQELGVTNTGELFF. The CDR3 bases are TGTGCCAGCAGCCAAGAGCTAGGGGTTACGAACACCGGGGAGCTGTTTTTT.

The V gene is TRBV10-3, the J gene TRBJ2-7; 9 bases are shared with TRBD1. Germline V gives CDR1 ENHRY, CDR2 SYGVKD. V lost 10 bases, J lost 1 base, and 5 bases stayed unmatched. The CDR3 is made up of 13 amino acids. The CDR3: CATLGTGSYEQYF. The CDR3 nucleotides are TGTGCCACCCTGGGGACAGGGTCCTACGAGCAGTACTTC.

V and J are TRBV7-2 and TRBJ2-7; maybe TRBD1 (6 bases). V lost 1 base, J lost 2 bases, and 12 bases lay in between. This CDR3 has 15 amino acids. Looked up from germline, CDR1 is SGHTA and CDR2 is FQGNSA. The CDR3 DNA is TGTGCCAGCAGCTTAGTGTACAGGGCGACCTACGAGCAGTACTTC. Encoded protein: CASSLVYRATYEQYF.

This clonotype was observed many times. V and J are TRBV20-1 and TRBJ2-4; 8 bases map to TRBD1. Germline CDR1 DFQATT, CDR2 SNEGSKA (reference sequence). The V gene end was trimmed by 7 bases and the J gene end by 10 bases; junction bases not matched to a gene: 6. This CDR3 contains 11 residues. CDR3: CSVSGGGIQYF. CDR3 nucleotide sequence: TGCAGTGTGTCAGGGGGCGGAATTCAGTACTTC.

This clonotype was detected only a few times. The chain has TRBV11-2 and TRBJ2-4; 7 bases are shared with TRBD2. The CDR3 spans 17 residues. Trimming cost V 1 base and J 0 bases; bases outside gene matches: 6. Germline assignment: CDR1 SGHAT and CDR2 FQNNGV. The CDR3 spells CASSLAGAGVAKNIQYF. DNA for the CDR3: TGTGCCAGCAGCTTAGCTGGGGCGGGAGTAGCCAAAAACATTCAGTACTTC.

This clonotype was detected only a few times. The chain couples TRBV7-9 to TRBJ2-1; 8 positions match TRBD1. Germline values: CDR1 SEHNR, CDR2 FQNEAQ (reference sequence). CDR3 size: 15 residues. Trimming cost V 5 bases and J 6 bases; bases outside gene matches: 9. As DNA, the CDR3 is TGTGCCAGCAGCCCCCCTGAGGACAGGGTCAATGAGCAGTTCTTC. Amino acids: CASSPPEDRVNEQFF.

This chain links TRBV3-1 with TRBJ1-3; D unresolved. The V end was cut by 4 bases, the J end by 3 bases, with 13 bases between. The V gene's germline CDR1 is LGHDT and CDR2 YNNKEL (reference sequence). This CDR3 has 15 residues. The CDR3 sequence: CASSRAAGYGNTIYF. The CDR3 nucleotides read TGTGCCAGCAGCCGGGCGGCCGGGTATGGAAACACCATATATTTT.

The J gene is TRBJ1-4, the V gene TRBV12-3 or TRBV12-4, with TRBD1 as a possible D gene (5 bases). CDR3 length: 14 amino acids. Trimming took 5 bases from V and 5 from J, leaving 12 bases between them. The CDR3 DNA is TGTGCCAGCAGTCAGGGAGGGGAAAATGAAAAACTGTTTTTT. Its translation: CASSQGGENEKLFF.

The table lists this clonotype with a few counts. The rearrangement links TRBV12-3 or TRBV12-4 to TRBJ2-2, with TRBD2 identical over 7 bases. The CDR3 runs to 13 residues. Trimming at V came to 3 bases and at J to 5 bases, leaving 0 bases not matched to a gene. CDR3 sequence reads: CASSLRETGELFF. In DNA form, the CDR3 reads TGTGCCAGCAGTTTGCGGGAGACCGGGGAGCTGTTTTTT.

The rearrangement uses TRBV12-3 or TRBV12-4 and TRBJ2-1; TRBD1 aligns across 7 bases. The CDR3 has 15 amino acids. The trim removed 8 bases at V and 3 bases at J, leaving 10 bases unmatched. DNA for the CDR3: TGTGCCAGCGAGCGTAGACAGGGCCGCTACAATGAGCAGTTCTTC. Its protein product is CASERRQGRYNEQFF.

The chain recombines TRBV10-3 with TRBJ1-6, with a tentative D call TRBD1 (5 bases). The CDR3 extends over 13 amino acids. Trimming left V 3 bases short and J 8 bases short, with 8 bases between. Looked up from germline, CDR1 is ENHRY and CDR2 is SYGVKD. CDR3 in amino acids: CAISEWGDSPLHF. DNA of the CDR3: TGTGCCATCAGTGAATGGGGGGATTCACCCCTCCACTTT.

This clonotype occurred a few times. A junction boundary mismatches the germline segment, possibly from a read error. V usage is TRBV7-8 and J usage is TRBJ2-5, with TRBD2 identical over 8 bases. Germline-derived CDR1 and CDR2 are SGHVS and FQNEAQ. This CDR3 spans 16 amino acids. CDR3 nucleotides: TGTGCCAGCAGCTTTTCCCGGACTAGCCTATCAGAGGCCCAGTACTTC. It specifies CASSFSRTSLSEAQYF.

V usage is TRBV5-6 and J usage is TRBJ2-7; D may be TRBD2 (5 bases). CDR3 size: 13 residues. Germline CDR1 reads SGHDT; CDR2 reads YYEEEE. The germline V and J ends were trimmed by 1 base and 6 bases, with 11 bases remaining between them. CDR3 DNA sequence: TGTGCCAGCAGCTTGTATGAGGGTTTCGAGCAGTACTTC. This encodes CASSLYEGFEQYF.

This chain uses TRBV7-8 with TRBJ1-4; D remains unclear. V was trimmed by 1 base and J by 8 bases, leaving 11 bases between them. Per the germline V gene, CDR1 is SGHVS and CDR2 is FQNEAQ. The CDR3 sequence is 14 residues long. CDR3 sequence (DNA): TGTGCCAGCAGCTTAGGGCCGGGAGGCGAAAAACTGTTTTTT. Amino acid sequence: CASSLGPGGEKLFF.

V and J are TRBV7-2 and TRBJ2-7; the D gene is possibly TRBD1 (6 bases). This CDR3 is 14 amino acids long. V was cut by 4 bases and J by 12 bases, with 22 bases left in between. Germline loops: CDR1 SGHTA, CDR2 FQGNSA. The DNA for the CDR3 is TGTGCCAGCAGCTCGACAACAACCGGGACAAAGACGTACTTC. Translating gives CASSSTTTGTKTYF.

This clonotype was seen more than once but under ten times. The rearrangement links TRBV4-1 to TRBJ2-7; 7 bases line up with TRBD2. Germline-derived CDR1 and CDR2 are MGHRA and YSYEKL. This CDR3 spans 15 amino acids. With 2 bases clipped from V and 0 bases from J, the junction kept 4 bases outside the gene matches. The CDR3 DNA follows: TGCGCCAGCAGCCAATTAGCGGGTCTCTCCTACGAGCAGTACTTC. It yields the protein CASSQLAGLSYEQYF.

This chain connects TRBV7-9 to TRBJ2-2; D is ambiguous. V shed 7 bases and J shed 4 bases, with 13 bases lying between them. The CDR3 contains 14 residues. In germline, CDR1 is SEHNR, CDR2 FQNEAQ (reference sequence). The CDR3 DNA is TGTGCCAGCAAACAGCCGAGAACCACCGGGGAGCTGTTTTTT. Protein sequence: CASKQPRTTGELFF.

This clonotype showed up many times. The chain carries TRBV25-1 and TRBJ2-7; possibly TRBD1 for D (5 bases). With 6 bases removed from V and 0 bases from J, the gap between germline ends came to 18 bases. The V gene's germline CDR1 is MGHDK and CDR2 SYGVNS. The CDR3 totals 16 residues. The CDR3, as DNA: TGTGCCAGCAGCCCACGGCGAAGGGGCGACTCCTACGAGCAGTACTTC. Translated: CASSPRRRGDSYEQYF.

The V call is TRBV7-9, the J call TRBJ2-5, with D possibly being TRBD1 (7 bases). V lost 4 bases to trimming and J lost 4 bases, with 16 bases between them. The CDR3 runs to 15 residues. Per the germline V gene, CDR1 is SEHNR and CDR2 is FQNEAQ (reference sequence). CDR3 residues: CASSSLGGGGETQYF. CDR3 nucleotides: TGTGCCAGCAGCTCCTTAGGAGGGGGCGGAGAGACCCAGTACTTC.

This clonotype was observed a few times. This chain links TRBV28 with TRBJ2-5; TRBD2 matches 15 bases. V shed 4 bases, J shed 9 bases, and the junction held 9 bases outside the gene matches. CDR3 size: 16 residues. Germline lookup yields CDR1 MDHEN and CDR2 SYDVKM. CDR3 nucleotide sequence: TGTGCCAGCAGTTCAGGACTAGCGGGAGGGCCAGGTCCCCAGTACTTC. Amino acids: CASSSGLAGGPGPQYF.

This clonotype was observed at least ten times. V gene TRBV29-1 combines with J gene TRBJ2-5; no clear D gene. CDR1 is SQVTM, CDR2 ANQGSEA, per germline. The length of the CDR3 is 12 residues. V lost 6 bases, J lost 1 base, and 9 bases lay in between. In DNA, the CDR3 is TGCAGCGTCACAGAGCTCCAAGAGACCCAGTACTTC. Translation gives CSVTELQETQYF.

The chain links TRBV28 to TRBJ2-1, with 11 nucleotides matching TRBD2. With 10 bases clipped from V and 10 bases from J, the junction kept 15 bases outside the gene matches. Germline V gene lookup returns CDR1 MDHEN and CDR2 SYDVKM. The CDR3 consists of 15 residues. The DNA of the CDR3 is TGTGCCAACCGAAAAACTAGCGGGAGCGTCGGCGAGCAGTTCTTC. It yields the protein CANRKTSGSVGEQFF.

This clonotype came up a few times. The genes are TRBV15 and TRBJ2-7; D gene unclear. Germline CDR1 is LNHNV and CDR2 is YYDKDF (reference sequence). The V end lost 5 bases, the J end lost 2 bases, and 13 bases lay between the germline ends. The CDR3 is 14 amino acids. The CDR3 is CATSRREQPYEQYF. Here the CDR3 DNA reads TGTGCCACCAGCCGTAGGGAACAGCCCTACGAGCAGTACTTC.

This clonotype was seen repeatedly, ten times or more. This chain links TRBV4-1 with TRBJ1-5; D call uncertain. Looked up from germline, CDR1 is MGHRA and CDR2 is YSYEKL. Between the trimmed V and J ends, which lost 1 base and 5 bases, there was a span of 6 bases. This CDR3 contains 13 residues. CDR3 amino acids: CASSQVRDQPQHF. The CDR3 DNA follows: TGCGCCAGCAGCCAAGTACGGGATCAGCCCCAGCATTTT.

This sequence joins TRBV20-1 and TRBJ1-5; D may be TRBD1 (5 bases). This CDR3 spans 14 amino acids. Germline V gene sequence: CDR1 DFQATT, CDR2 SNEGSKA (reference sequence). Trimming left V 4 bases short and J 0 bases short, with 10 bases between. The CDR3 sequence is CSAKTGGSNQPQHF. The CDR3, as DNA: TGCAGTGCTAAGACCGGGGGTAGCAATCAGCCCCAGCATTTT.

In this sample, this clonotype turned up a few times. The chain is built from TRBV28 and TRBJ2-1; TRBD2 agrees at 13 bases. V was clipped by 6 bases and J by 9 bases; unmatched bases: 8. CDR1 MDHEN and CDR2 SYDVKM come from the germline V gene. The CDR3 covers 15 residues. CDR3: CASSRLAGGTGEQFF. CDR3 in DNA: TGTGCCAGCAGCCGACTAGCGGGAGGAACGGGTGAGCAGTTCTTC. Full variable domain (missing parts from reference TRBV28 and TRBJ2-1): DVKVTQSSRYLVKRTGEKVFLECVQDMDHENMFWYRQDPGLGLRLIYFSYDVKMKEKGDIPEGYSVSREKKERFSLILESASTNQTSMYLCASSRLAGGTGEQFFGPGTRLTVL.